This TCR beta chain was obtained from a study of OX40 agonist ivuxolimab in advanced cancers. This table comes from immunoSEQ multiplex PCR, and its TCRdb copy is limited to in-frame clones, with some not included. The sample yields about 67,000 clones, about 89% seen once. J lost 4 bases, V lost 2 bases, and 10 bases had no gene match. The CDR3 runs to 15 residues. CDR1 and CDR2 from the germline V gene are SQVTM and ANQGSEA. The chain recombines TRBV29-1 with TRBJ1-2, with 7 bases matching TRBD1. Sequenced here: CD4+ or CD8+ T cells sorted from blood, sampled in a trial of the OX40 agonist ivuxolimab. This TCR came from an adult with an advanced solid tumor such as melanoma, head and neck, liver or kidney cancer. CDR3 bases: TGCAGCGTTGAAAGCGGAGGGGACAGACGCTATGGCTACACCTTC. Translated: CSVESGGDRRYGYTF.